The rows below give T cell receptor beta chains drawn from one sample of a study of blood T cell repertoires in COVID-19. Libraries were prepared by immunoSEQ multiplex PCR; TCRdb keeps only in-frame clonotypes and omits some of them. The sample holds 300,000 or so clones, about 91% seen once. The source material was peripheral blood. Receptor source: a woman younger than 45 who had recovered from COVID-19. The CDR3 runs from the conserved cysteine through the conserved F or W.

TRBV3-1/TRBV3-2	TRBJ2-2	CASSQELVAGGANTGELFF
TRBV14	TRBJ1-2	CASSQGDTTNDGYTF
TRBV4-1	TRBJ2-7	CASSLTKEWSYEQYF
TRBV19	TRBJ1-4	CASSAGTGKLFF
TRBV6-5	TRBJ1-4	CASSQSTNEKLFF
TRBV7-2	TRBJ2-5	CASSLAGVQETQYF
TRBV24-1	TRBJ2-3	CATSDLKGADRGLTDTQYF
TRBV15	TRBJ2-3	CATSAGGDTDTQYF
TRBV7-9	TRBJ2-2	CASSLMGGANTGELFF
TRBV6-5	TRBJ2-3	CASRGQARPTDTQYF
TRBV4-1	TRBJ1-5	CASSQGAGSNQPQHF
TRBV10-3	TRBJ1-6	CAISDPRQGTNSPLHF
TRBV28	TRBJ2-3	CASSTGFTDTQYF
TRBV6-6	TRBJ2-5	CASSYGAGGLETQYF
TRBV5-1	TRBJ2-2	CASSLAIGGPTGELFF
TRBV18	TRBJ2-1	CASSPVGPTGEQFF
TRBV9	TRBJ2-1	CASSVSGGEYNEQFF
TRBV19	TRBJ1-2	CASRSQGRNYGYTF